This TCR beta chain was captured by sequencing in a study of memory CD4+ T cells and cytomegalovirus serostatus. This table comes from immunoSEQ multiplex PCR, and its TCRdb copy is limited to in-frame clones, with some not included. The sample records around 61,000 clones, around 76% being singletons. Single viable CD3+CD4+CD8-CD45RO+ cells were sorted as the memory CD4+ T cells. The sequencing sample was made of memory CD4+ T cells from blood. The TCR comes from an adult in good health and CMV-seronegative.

The CDR3 region is CASSGRKAGMGETQYF. In DNA form, the CDR3 reads TGTGCCAGCAGTGGTCGTAAAGCGGGGATGGGGGAGACCCAGTACTTC. The chain links TRBV2 to TRBJ2-5, with TRBD2 matching 7 bases. Germline-derived CDR1 and CDR2 are SNHLY and FYNNEI. The length of the CDR3 is 16 residues. The junction had 13 bases not matched to a gene; V was cut back by 4 bases and J by 5 bases.